The T cell receptor beta chain under discussion was sequenced for a study of blood T cells in healthy people across ages. A second 7 to 11 cycle PCR used barcoded and J-beta primers. The template-switch adaptor was a 5' adaptor with 12 random nucleotides. It tagged each cDNA molecule. From each sample, at least 2.5 million paired-end reads containing CDR3 were obtained. TCRdb re-analysed the 5' RACE reads in MiXCR, keeping a single row per CDR3 protein. The table records 1.5 million or so distinct CDR3 sequences, around 42% of them present only once. This CDR3 is 16 amino acids long. Germline assignment: CDR1 KGHDR and CDR2 SFDVKD. V dropped 4 bases and J dropped 9; count of bases not matched to a gene: 8.

The chain is built from TRBV24-1 and TRBJ2-1; 13 bases agree with TRBD2. Source material: blood. The receptor comes from a young woman in good health. This CDR3 is CATSDSGTSGIREQFF. The CDR3 nucleotides read TGTGCCACCAGTGACTCCGGGACTAGCGGGATACGTGAGCAGTTCTTC.